This entry describes one T cell receptor beta chain. These data originate in a study of blood T cell repertoires in COVID-19. Overall study context: From the United States, Italy and Spain came samples of acute and convalescent COVID-19.

Authors' processing steps: Reference gene primer amplification gave nucleated cell count estimates. Sequencing used immunoSEQ multiplex PCR; TCRdb keeps in-frame clones, though not all of them. V and J calls plus clone size are reproduced from that table; the DNA served to infer D and trimming. Of approximately 76,000 clones in the sample, roughly 86% were seen once. The junction had 11 bases not matched to a gene; V was cut back by 5 bases and J by 7 bases. CDR3 length: 16 residues. Germline V gene sequence: CDR1 PRHDT, CDR2 FYEKMQ (reference sequence). This rearrangement joins TRBV13 to TRBJ2-1; 10 positions match TRBD1. What was sequenced was peripheral blood. The sequence came from a woman aged 55-69 years with acute or convalescent COVID-19. CDR3 DNA: TGTGCCAGCAGCCGAGCACCGGGACAGGGGATAAATGAGCAGTTCTTC. It codes for CASSRAPGQGINEQFF.